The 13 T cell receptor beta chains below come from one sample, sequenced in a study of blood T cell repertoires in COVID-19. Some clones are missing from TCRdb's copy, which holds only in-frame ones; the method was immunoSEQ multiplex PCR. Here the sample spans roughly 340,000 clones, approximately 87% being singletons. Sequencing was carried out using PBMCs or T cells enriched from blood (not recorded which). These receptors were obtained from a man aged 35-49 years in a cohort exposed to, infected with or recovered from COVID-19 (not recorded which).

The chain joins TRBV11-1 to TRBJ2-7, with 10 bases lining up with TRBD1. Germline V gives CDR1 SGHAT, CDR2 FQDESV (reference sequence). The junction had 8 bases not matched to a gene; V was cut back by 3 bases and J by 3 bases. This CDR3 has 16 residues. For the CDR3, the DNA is TGTGCCAGCAGCTTCACCGGGACAGGGGCTTACTACGAGCAGTACTTC. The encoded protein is CASSFTGTGAYYEQYF. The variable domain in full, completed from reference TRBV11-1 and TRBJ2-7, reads EAEVAQSPRYKITEKSQAVAFWCDPISGHATLYWYRQILGQGPELLVQFQDESVVDDSQLPKDRFSAERLKGVDSTLKIQPAELGDSAMYLCASSFTGTGAYYEQYFGPGTRLTVT.

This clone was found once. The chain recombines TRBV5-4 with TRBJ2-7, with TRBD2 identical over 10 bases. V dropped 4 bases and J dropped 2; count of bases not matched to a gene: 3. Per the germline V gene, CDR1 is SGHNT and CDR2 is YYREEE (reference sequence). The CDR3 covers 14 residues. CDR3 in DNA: TGTGCCAGCAGCCCTAGCGGGGGCACCTACGAGCAGTACTTC. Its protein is CASSPSGGTYEQYF.

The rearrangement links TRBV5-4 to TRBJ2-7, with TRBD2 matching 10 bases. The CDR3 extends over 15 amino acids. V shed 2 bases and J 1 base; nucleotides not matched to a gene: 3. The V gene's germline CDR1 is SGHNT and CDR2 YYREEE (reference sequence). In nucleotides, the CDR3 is TGTGCCAGCAGCTTCAGGACTAGCGGATCCTACGAGCAGTACTTC. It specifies CASSFRTSGSYEQYF.

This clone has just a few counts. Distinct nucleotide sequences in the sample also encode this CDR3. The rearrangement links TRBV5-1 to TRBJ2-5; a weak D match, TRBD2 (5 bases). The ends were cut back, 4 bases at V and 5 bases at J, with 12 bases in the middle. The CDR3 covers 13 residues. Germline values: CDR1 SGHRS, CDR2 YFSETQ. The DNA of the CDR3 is TGCGCCAGCAGCCTCACGGGGTCGGAGACCCAGTACTTC. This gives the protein CASSLTGSETQYF. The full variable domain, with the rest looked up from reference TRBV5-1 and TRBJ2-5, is KAGVTQTPRYLIKTRGQQVTLSCSPISGHRSVSWYQQTPGQGLQFLFEYFSETQRNKGNFPGRFSGRQFSNSRSEMNVSTLELGDSALYLCASSLTGSETQYFGPGTRLLVL.

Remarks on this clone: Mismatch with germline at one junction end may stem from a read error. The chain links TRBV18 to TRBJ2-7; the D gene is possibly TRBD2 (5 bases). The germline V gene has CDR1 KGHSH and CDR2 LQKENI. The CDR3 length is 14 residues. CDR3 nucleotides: TGTGCCAGCTCACCGGACTCAAGCTCCCACGAGCAGTACTTC. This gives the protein CASSPDSSSHEQYF.

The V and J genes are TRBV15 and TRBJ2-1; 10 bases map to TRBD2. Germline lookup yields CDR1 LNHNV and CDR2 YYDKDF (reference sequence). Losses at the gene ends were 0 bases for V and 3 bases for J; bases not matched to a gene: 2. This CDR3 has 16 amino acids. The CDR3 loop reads CATSRDTSGVYNEQFF. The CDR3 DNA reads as TGTGCCACCAGCAGAGATACTAGCGGGGTCTACAATGAGCAGTTCTTC. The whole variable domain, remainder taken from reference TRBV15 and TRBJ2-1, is DAMVIQNPRYQVTQFGKPVTLSCSQTLNHNVMYWYQQKSSQAPKLLFHYYDKDFNNEADTPDNFQSRRPNTSFCFLDIRSPGLGDTAMYLCATSRDTSGVYNEQFFGPGTRLTVL.

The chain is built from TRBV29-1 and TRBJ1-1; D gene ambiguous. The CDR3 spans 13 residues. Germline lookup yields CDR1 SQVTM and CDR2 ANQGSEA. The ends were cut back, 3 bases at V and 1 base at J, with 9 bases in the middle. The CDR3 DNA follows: TGCAGCGTTGAGGGAGTGGGGAACACTGAAGCTTTCTTT. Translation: CSVEGVGNTEAFF.

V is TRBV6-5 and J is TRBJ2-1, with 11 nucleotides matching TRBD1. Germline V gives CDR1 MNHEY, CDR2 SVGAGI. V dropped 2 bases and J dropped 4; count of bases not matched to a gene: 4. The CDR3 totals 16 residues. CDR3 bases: TGTGCCAGCAGTTACCCCGGGACAGGGGGTTACAATGAGCAGTTCTTC. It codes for CASSYPGTGGYNEQFF.

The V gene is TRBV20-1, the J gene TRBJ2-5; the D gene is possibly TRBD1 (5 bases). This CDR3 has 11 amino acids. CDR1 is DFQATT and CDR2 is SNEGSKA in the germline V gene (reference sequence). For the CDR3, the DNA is TGCAGCGCAGGGTCCCAAGAGACCCAGTACTTC. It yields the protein CSAGSQETQYF.

CDR3 nucleotide sequence: TGTGCCAGCAGCTCCCCAAGGACAGGGGGCGTTGGGAACACTGAAGCTTTCTTT. This sequence encodes CASSSPRTGGVGNTEAFF. The chain joins TRBV11-2 to TRBJ1-1; 11 bases are a match to TRBD1. Germline CDR1 and CDR2: SGHAT and FQNNGV. V was pared by 4 bases and J by 1 base, with 11 bases of the junction left unmatched. The CDR3 has 18 amino acids.

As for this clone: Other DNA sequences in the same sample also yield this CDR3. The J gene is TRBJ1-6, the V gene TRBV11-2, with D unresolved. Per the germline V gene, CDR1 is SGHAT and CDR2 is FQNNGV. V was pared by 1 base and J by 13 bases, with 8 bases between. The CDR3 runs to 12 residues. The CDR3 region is CASSLGGSPLHF. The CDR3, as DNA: TGTGCCAGCAGCTTAGGAGGGTCCCCCCTCCACTTT.

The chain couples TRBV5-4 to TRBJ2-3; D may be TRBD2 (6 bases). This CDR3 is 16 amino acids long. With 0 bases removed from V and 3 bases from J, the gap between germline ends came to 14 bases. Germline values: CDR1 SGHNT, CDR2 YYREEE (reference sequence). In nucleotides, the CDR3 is TGTGCCAGCAGCTTGGATTGGCAGGCGGGGACAGATACGCAGTATTTT. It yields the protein CASSLDWQAGTDTQYF.

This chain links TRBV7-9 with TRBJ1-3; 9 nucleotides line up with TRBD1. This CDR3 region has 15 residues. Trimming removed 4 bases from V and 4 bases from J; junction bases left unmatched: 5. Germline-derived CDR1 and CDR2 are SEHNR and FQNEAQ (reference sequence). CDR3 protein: CASSSRGQGGNTIYF. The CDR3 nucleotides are TGTGCCAGCAGCTCCCGGGGACAGGGAGGAAACACCATATATTTT. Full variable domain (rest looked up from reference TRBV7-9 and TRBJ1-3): DTGVSQNPRHKITKRGQNVTFRCDPISEHNRLYWYRQTLGQGPEFLTYFQNEAQLEKSRLLSDRFSAERPKGSFSTLEIQRTEQGDSAMYLCASSSRGQGGNTIYFGEGSWLTVV.